A selection of T cell receptor beta chains follows, all from one sample in a study of blood T cell repertoires in COVID-19. Only in-frame clones appear in the TCRdb table, and some are missing; sequencing was by immunoSEQ multiplex PCR. The sample has 86,000 or so clones; about nine tenths are singletons. The specimen was peripheral blood. The receptors stem from a woman aged 45-59 years in a cohort sampled during active COVID-19. Each CDR3 is given with its conserved first and last residue. The D gene is left open where the match is weak. The size field is filled for only some rows; it gives once, few, many or a size class.

j_call clone_size d_call v_call cdr3_nt cdr3_aa
TRBJ2-5 NA TRBD2 TRBV2 TGTGCCAGCCGATATACTAGCGGGGGTGGTCGGGAGACCCAGTACTTC CASRYTSGGGRETQYF
TRBJ2-1 NA TRBD2 TRBV15 TGTGCCACCAGCAGATCCTTTTGGACTAGCGGGAGTGGAAATGAGCAGTTCTTC CATSRSFWTSGSGNEQFF
TRBJ1-5 NA NA TRBV3-1/TRBV3-2 TGTGCCAGCAGCCAAGGAGGCTCTCAGGGCAAGCCCCAGCATTTT CASSQGGSQGKPQHF
TRBJ1-2 NA TRBD1 TRBV6-5 TGTGCCAGCCGGACAGGGGCCCTTTCCATGTTTGGCTACACCTTC CASRTGALSMFGYTF
TRBJ2-7 NA NA TRBV28 TGTGCCAGCAGTTTTCCTCTGGAGGTGGGCGAGCAGTACTTC CASSFPLEVGEQYF
TRBJ2-3 NA TRBD2 TRBV7-3 TGTGCCAGCAGATATACAGCGGGGCCCACAGATACGCAGTATTTT CASRYTAGPTDTQYF
TRBJ1-1 NA TRBD1 TRBV30 TGTGCCTGGGAGACAGGGATGATGCGGACAGCTTTCTTT CAWETGMMRTAFF
TRBJ1-1 NA NA TRBV12-3/TRBV12-4 TGTGCCAGCAGTTACTCGAACACTGAAGCTTTCTTT CASSYSNTEAFF
TRBJ2-5 NA TRBD2 TRBV5-1 TGCGCCAGTGGGCCCGGGACTAGCGGGAGAGAGACCCAGTACTTC CASGPGTSGRETQYF
TRBJ2-7 NA TRBD1 TRBV27 TGTGCCAGCAGTTTCGGGACAGGGGACTACGAGCAGTACTTC CASSFGTGDYEQYF
TRBJ1-2 NA NA TRBV9 TGTGCCAGCAGCCCCACCCTCGTCGCGAACTATGGCTACACCTTC CASSPTLVANYGYTF
TRBJ2-7 NA NA TRBV7-2 TGTGCCAGCAGCCTCCGGGACTCTACCTACGAGCAGTACTTC CASSLRDSTYEQYF
TRBJ1-2 NA NA TRBV5-1 TGCGCCAGCAGCTTGGACTCAGGGTTGTATGGCTACACCTTC CASSLDSGLYGYTF
TRBJ2-7 once TRBD2 TRBV2 TGTGCCAGCAGTTCCCGTCTTAGCGGGAGACCCTACGAGCAGTACTTC CASSSRLSGRPYEQYF
TRBJ2-7 NA TRBD2 TRBV10-3 TGTGCCATCAGTGGACTAGCGGGAGTTAGCGACGAGCAGTACTTC CAISGLAGVSDEQYF
TRBJ2-7 NA NA TRBV6-5 TGTGCCAACACCCCCCGGGGGAGCTCCTACGAGCAGTACTTC CANTPRGSSYEQYF